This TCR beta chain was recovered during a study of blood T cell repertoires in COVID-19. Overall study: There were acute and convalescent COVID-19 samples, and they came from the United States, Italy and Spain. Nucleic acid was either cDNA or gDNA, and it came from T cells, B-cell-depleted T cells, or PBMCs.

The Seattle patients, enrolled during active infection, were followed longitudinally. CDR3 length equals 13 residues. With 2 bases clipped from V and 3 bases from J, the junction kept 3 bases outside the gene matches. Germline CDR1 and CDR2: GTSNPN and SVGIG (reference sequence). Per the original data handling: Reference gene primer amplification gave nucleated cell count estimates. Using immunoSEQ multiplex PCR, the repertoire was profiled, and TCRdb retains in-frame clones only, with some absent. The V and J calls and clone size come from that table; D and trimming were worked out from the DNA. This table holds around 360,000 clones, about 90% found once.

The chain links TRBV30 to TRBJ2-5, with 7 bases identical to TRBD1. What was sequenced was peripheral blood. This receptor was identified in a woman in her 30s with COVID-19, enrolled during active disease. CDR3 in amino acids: CAWSWDSEETQYF. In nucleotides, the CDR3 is TGTGCCTGGAGTTGGGACAGCGAAGAGACCCAGTACTTC.